Listed below are T cell receptor beta chains from one sample, sequenced in a study of blood T cell repertoires in COVID-19. Clones were read by immunoSEQ multiplex PCR, and TCRdb kept only the in-frame ones, dropping some. The profile shows over 90,000 clones, roughly 90% of them singletons. The sequenced sample was peripheral blood. The receptor set was obtained from a human donor in a cohort sampled during active COVID-19. Both conserved end residues are part of each CDR3. D genes are given only for firm matches. For some rows the clone size is stated as once, few or many, or as a class when expanded; others skip it.

v_gene: TRBV18
j_gene: TRBJ1-3
d_gene: -
abundance: -
CDR3aa: CASSPTRASSGNTIYF
CDR3nt: TGTGCCAGCTCACCGACCAGGGCGAGCTCTGGAAACACCATATATTTT

v_gene: TRBV9
j_gene: TRBJ2-2
d_gene: -
abundance: -
CDR3aa: CASSPRVLSTGELFF
CDR3nt: TGTGCCAGCAGCCCGAGGGTTCTATCGACCGGGGAGCTGTTTTTT

v_gene: TRBV2
j_gene: TRBJ1-4
d_gene: -
abundance: -
CDR3aa: CASSDHRNNEKLFF
CDR3nt: TGTGCCAGCAGTGACCACAGAAATAATGAAAAACTGTTTTTT

v_gene: TRBV7-9
j_gene: TRBJ1-3
d_gene: -
abundance: -
CDR3aa: CASSFGQSGNTIYF
CDR3nt: TGTGCCAGCAGCTTCGGACAGTCCGGAAACACCATATATTTT

v_gene: TRBV7-3
j_gene: TRBJ1-6
d_gene: -
abundance: few
CDR3aa: CASSSIGGDSPLHF
CDR3nt: TGTGCCAGCAGCTCCATAGGGGGTGATTCACCCCTCCACTTT

v_gene: TRBV9
j_gene: TRBJ1-6
d_gene: -
abundance: -
CDR3aa: CASSARDTYSPLHF
CDR3nt: TGTGCCAGCAGCGCTCGGGACACGTATTCACCCCTCCACTTT

v_gene: TRBV5-4
j_gene: TRBJ2-2
d_gene: -
abundance: many
CDR3aa: CASSPGFGELFF
CDR3nt: TGTGCCAGCAGCCCAGGGTTCGGGGAGCTGTTTTTT

v_gene: TRBV5-1
j_gene: TRBJ2-1
d_gene: -
abundance: -
CDR3aa: CASSLVKVTSSYNEQFF
CDR3nt: TGCGCCAGCAGCTTGGTGAAAGTCACCAGCTCCTACAATGAGCAGTTCTTC

v_gene: TRBV9
j_gene: TRBJ1-1
d_gene: -
abundance: -
CDR3aa: CASSVFPAGTEAFF
CDR3nt: TGTGCCAGCAGCGTATTCCCTGCGGGCACTGAAGCTTTCTTT

v_gene: TRBV28
j_gene: TRBJ2-2
d_gene: TRBD2
abundance: -
CDR3aa: CASRSTRGGASFGELFF
CDR3nt: TGTGCCAGCAGATCCACTCGCGGGGGGGCCAGTTTCGGGGAGCTGTTTTTT

v_gene: TRBV13
j_gene: TRBJ1-1
d_gene: -
abundance: -
CDR3aa: CASSLGVFDSMNTEAFF
CDR3nt: TGTGCCAGCAGCTTAGGGGTGTTCGACAGCATGAACACTGAAGCTTTCTTT

v_gene: TRBV5-1
j_gene: TRBJ1-5
d_gene: -
abundance: few
CDR3aa: CASSPDQGWPGQPQHF
CDR3nt: TGCGCCAGCAGCCCGGACCAGGGGTGGCCAGGTCAGCCCCAGCATTTT

v_gene: TRBV24-1
j_gene: TRBJ2-3
d_gene: TRBD2
abundance: once
CDR3aa: CATSDQRLAGFPDTQYF
CDR3nt: TGTGCCACCAGTGATCAGAGACTAGCGGGATTTCCAGATACGCAGTATTTT

v_gene: TRBV5-1
j_gene: TRBJ1-2
d_gene: TRBD1
abundance: -
CDR3aa: CASSLAGDRANGYTF
CDR3nt: TGCGCCAGCAGCTTGGCGGGGGACAGGGCCAATGGCTACACCTTC

v_gene: TRBV7-9
j_gene: TRBJ2-3
d_gene: -
abundance: -
CDR3aa: CASSLDVITSDTQYF
CDR3nt: TGTGCCAGCAGCTTAGACGTAATTACATCAGATACGCAGTATTTT

v_gene: TRBV30
j_gene: TRBJ2-6
d_gene: -
abundance: -
CDR3aa: CAWSVFLGDFMSGANVLTF
CDR3nt: TGTGCCTGGAGTGTATTTCTAGGGGATTTTATGTCTGGGGCCAACGTCCTGACTTTC

v_gene: TRBV5-1
j_gene: TRBJ2-3
d_gene: -
abundance: once
CDR3aa: CASSKPAGLTDTQYF
CDR3nt: TGCGCCAGCAGCAAACCCGCGGGGCTGACAGATACGCAGTATTTT

v_gene: TRBV11-3
j_gene: TRBJ2-2
d_gene: -
abundance: -
CDR3aa: CASSPRGTGELFF
CDR3nt: TGTGCCAGCAGCCCTCGGGGCACCGGGGAGCTGTTTTTT

v_gene: TRBV6-2/TRBV6-3
j_gene: TRBJ2-1
d_gene: -
abundance: few
CDR3aa: CASSILGYEQFF
CDR3nt: TGTGCCAGCAGTATACTAGGCTATGAGCAGTTCTTC

v_gene: TRBV6-6
j_gene: TRBJ1-2
d_gene: TRBD1
abundance: -
CDR3aa: CASSRDRVSYGYTF
CDR3nt: TGTGCCAGCAGTCGGGACAGGGTTTCCTATGGCTACACCTTC

v_gene: TRBV7-9
j_gene: TRBJ1-1
d_gene: -
abundance: -
CDR3aa: CASSIGQPNTEAFF
CDR3nt: TGTGCCAGCAGCATAGGACAGCCAAACACTGAAGCTTTCTTT

v_gene: TRBV29-1
j_gene: TRBJ2-7
d_gene: TRBD1
abundance: -
CDR3aa: CSVVTGVSYEQYF
CDR3nt: TGCAGCGTTGTGACAGGGGTGTCCTACGAGCAGTACTTC

v_gene: TRBV7-8
j_gene: TRBJ2-3
d_gene: TRBD1
abundance: -
CDR3aa: CASSDRVSPDTQYF
CDR3nt: TGTGCCAGCAGCGACAGGGTTAGCCCAGATACGCAGTATTTT

v_gene: TRBV3-1/TRBV3-2
j_gene: TRBJ1-4
d_gene: -
abundance: -
CDR3aa: CASSQDRVKLFF
CDR3nt: TGTGCCAGCAGCCAAGATCGGGTAAAACTGTTTTTT

v_gene: TRBV19
j_gene: TRBJ2-7
d_gene: -
abundance: -
CDR3aa: CASSIEEGNYEQYF
CDR3nt: TGTGCCAGTAGTATAGAGGAGGGGAACTACGAGCAGTACTTC

v_gene: TRBV19
j_gene: TRBJ1-2
d_gene: TRBD1
abundance: few
CDR3aa: CASSVDRDYGYTF
CDR3nt: TGTGCCAGTAGCGTCGACAGGGATTATGGCTACACCTTC

v_gene: TRBV15
j_gene: TRBJ1-1
d_gene: -
abundance: -
CDR3aa: CATSRARSEAFF
CDR3nt: TGTGCCACCAGCAGAGCGCGATCTGAAGCTTTCTTT

v_gene: TRBV19
j_gene: TRBJ1-1
d_gene: -
abundance: -
CDR3aa: CASIPLKGRGNAEAFF
CDR3nt: TGTGCCAGTATCCCCCTCAAGGGACGGGGGAACGCTGAAGCTTTCTTT

v_gene: TRBV5-1
j_gene: TRBJ2-3
d_gene: TRBD1
abundance: -
CDR3aa: CASSLEDRGPDTQYF
CDR3nt: TGCGCCAGCAGCTTGGAGGACAGGGGCCCAGATACGCAGTATTTT

v_gene: TRBV19
j_gene: TRBJ2-7
d_gene: TRBD2
abundance: -
CDR3aa: CASSISGSAYEQYF
CDR3nt: TGTGCCAGTAGTATCAGCGGGAGCGCCTACGAGCAGTACTTC

v_gene: TRBV28
j_gene: TRBJ2-5
d_gene: -
abundance: -
CDR3aa: CASRTRRGQETQYF
CDR3nt: TGTGCCAGCAGGACCCGACGGGGCCAAGAGACCCAGTACTTC

v_gene: TRBV9
j_gene: TRBJ2-2
d_gene: TRBD2
abundance: -
CDR3aa: CASSVGLAVNTGELFF
CDR3nt: TGTGCCAGCAGCGTTGGACTAGCGGTAAACACCGGGGAGCTGTTTTTT

v_gene: TRBV18
j_gene: TRBJ2-3
d_gene: -
abundance: -
CDR3aa: CASSPPAGTDTQYF
CDR3nt: TGTGCCAGCTCACCACCGGCGGGCACAGATACGCAGTATTTT

v_gene: TRBV7-9
j_gene: TRBJ2-7
d_gene: TRBD2
abundance: few
CDR3aa: CASSLDLAGLYEQYF
CDR3nt: TGTGCCAGCAGCTTAGATCTAGCGGGCTTGTACGAGCAGTACTTC

v_gene: TRBV10-3
j_gene: TRBJ2-7
d_gene: -
abundance: -
CDR3aa: CATGNGPYEQYF
CDR3nt: TGTGCCACCGGGAACGGGCCCTACGAGCAGTACTTC

v_gene: TRBV10-3
j_gene: TRBJ2-7
d_gene: -
abundance: -
CDR3aa: CAISDIGESSYEQYF
CDR3nt: TGTGCCATCAGTGATATCGGGGAAAGCTCCTACGAGCAGTACTTC

v_gene: TRBV12-3/TRBV12-4
j_gene: TRBJ2-7
d_gene: -
abundance: -
CDR3aa: CASSRGQMTPQYF
CDR3nt: TGTGCCAGCAGCCGTGGACAGATGACGCCGCAGTACTTC

v_gene: TRBV5-1
j_gene: TRBJ2-5
d_gene: -
abundance: -
CDR3aa: CASSLRTAQETQYF
CDR3nt: TGCGCCAGCAGCTTGCGGACAGCCCAAGAGACCCAGTACTTC

v_gene: TRBV7-8
j_gene: TRBJ2-5
d_gene: TRBD2
abundance: few
CDR3aa: CASRGGASSHQETQYF
CDR3nt: TGTGCCAGCCGGGGAGGGGCTAGCAGCCACCAAGAGACCCAGTACTTC

v_gene: TRBV28
j_gene: TRBJ1-4
d_gene: -
abundance: -
CDR3aa: CASSLRQTPNEKLFF
CDR3nt: TGTGCCAGCAGTCTGAGACAGACCCCCAATGAAAAACTGTTTTTT

v_gene: TRBV3-1/TRBV3-2
j_gene: TRBJ2-1
d_gene: -
abundance: -
CDR3aa: CASSQDLNEQFF
CDR3nt: TGTGCCAGCAGCCAAGACTTAAATGAGCAGTTCTTC

v_gene: TRBV6-1
j_gene: TRBJ1-2
d_gene: -
abundance: -
CDR3aa: CASSESWATFYGYTF
CDR3nt: TGTGCCAGCAGTGAATCTTGGGCCACATTCTATGGCTACACCTTC

v_gene: TRBV12-3/TRBV12-4
j_gene: TRBJ2-3
d_gene: -
abundance: -
CDR3aa: CASSFGGFDTQYF
CDR3nt: TGTGCCAGCAGTTTCGGGGGTTTCGATACGCAGTATTTT

v_gene: TRBV7-9
j_gene: TRBJ2-7
d_gene: TRBD2
abundance: -
CDR3aa: CASSSGRGVDDF
CDR3nt: TGTGCCAGCAGCTCCGGGAGGGGGGTGGATGACTTC

v_gene: TRBV4-1
j_gene: TRBJ2-7
d_gene: TRBD1
abundance: -
CDR3aa: CASSQGQGHEQYF
CDR3nt: TGCGCCAGCAGCCAGGGACAGGGCCACGAGCAGTACTTC

v_gene: TRBV2
j_gene: TRBJ2-3
d_gene: TRBD2
abundance: -
CDR3aa: CASSELAGVADTQYF
CDR3nt: TGTGCCAGCAGTGAACTAGCGGGAGTGGCAGATACGCAGTATTTT

v_gene: TRBV19
j_gene: TRBJ1-1
d_gene: -
abundance: once
CDR3aa: CASSIGGTASEAFF
CDR3nt: TGTGCCAGTAGTATAGGCGGGACCGCATCTGAAGCTTTCTTT

v_gene: TRBV23-1
j_gene: TRBJ1-4
d_gene: TRBD1
abundance: -
CDR3aa: CASTLVPPGQSNEKLFF
CDR3nt: TGCGCCAGCACCCTCGTGCCGCCGGGACAGTCGAATGAAAAACTGTTTTTT

v_gene: TRBV11-2
j_gene: TRBJ2-7
d_gene: TRBD2
abundance: -
CDR3aa: CASSFAGDAIEQYF
CDR3nt: TGTGCCAGCAGCTTTGCGGGAGATGCGATTGAGCAGTACTTC

v_gene: TRBV2
j_gene: TRBJ2-1
d_gene: -
abundance: -
CDR3aa: CASSVNAVGLSNEQFF
CDR3nt: TGTGCCAGCAGCGTCAACGCCGTGGGACTTAGCAATGAGCAGTTCTTC

v_gene: TRBV13
j_gene: TRBJ2-5
d_gene: TRBD2
abundance: -
CDR3aa: CASSPQTSGGWQTQYF
CDR3nt: TGTGCCAGCAGCCCACAAACTAGCGGGGGTTGGCAGACCCAGTACTTC

v_gene: TRBV10-3
j_gene: TRBJ1-6
d_gene: -
abundance: -
CDR3aa: CAISESETGGAVGNSPLHF
CDR3nt: TGTGCCATCAGTGAGTCAGAGACAGGCGGAGCCGTAGGGAATTCACCCCTCCACTTT

v_gene: TRBV18
j_gene: TRBJ2-5
d_gene: TRBD2
abundance: few
CDR3aa: CASSPIGGGPETQYF
CDR3nt: TGTGCCAGCTCACCCATAGGCGGGGGTCCAGAGACCCAGTACTTC

v_gene: TRBV6-5
j_gene: TRBJ2-1
d_gene: TRBD1
abundance: -
CDR3aa: CASTEDRHNEQFF
CDR3nt: TGTGCCAGCACCGAGGACAGGCACAATGAGCAGTTCTTC

v_gene: TRBV24-1
j_gene: TRBJ2-1
d_gene: -
abundance: -
CDR3aa: CATRESSDNEQFF
CDR3nt: TGTGCCACCAGAGAGTCTAGCGATAATGAGCAGTTCTTC

v_gene: TRBV12-5
j_gene: TRBJ2-2
d_gene: TRBD2
abundance: -
CDR3aa: CASGFKASGRENTGELFF
CDR3nt: TGTGCTAGTGGTTTCAAGGCTAGCGGGAGAGAGAACACCGGGGAGCTGTTTTTT

v_gene: TRBV9
j_gene: TRBJ2-2
d_gene: -
abundance: -
CDR3aa: CASSVRGLNGGGELFF
CDR3nt: TGTGCCAGCAGCGTACGAGGGCTCAACGGGGGCGGGGAGCTGTTTTTT

v_gene: TRBV10-2
j_gene: TRBJ2-7
d_gene: -
abundance: -
CDR3aa: CASRPDIPYEQYF
CDR3nt: TGCGCCAGCAGACCTGACATTCCCTACGAGCAGTACTTC

v_gene: TRBV12-3/TRBV12-4
j_gene: TRBJ2-7
d_gene: -
abundance: -
CDR3aa: CASSQAKPYEQYF
CDR3nt: TGTGCCAGCAGCCAAGCTAAACCCTACGAGCAGTACTTC